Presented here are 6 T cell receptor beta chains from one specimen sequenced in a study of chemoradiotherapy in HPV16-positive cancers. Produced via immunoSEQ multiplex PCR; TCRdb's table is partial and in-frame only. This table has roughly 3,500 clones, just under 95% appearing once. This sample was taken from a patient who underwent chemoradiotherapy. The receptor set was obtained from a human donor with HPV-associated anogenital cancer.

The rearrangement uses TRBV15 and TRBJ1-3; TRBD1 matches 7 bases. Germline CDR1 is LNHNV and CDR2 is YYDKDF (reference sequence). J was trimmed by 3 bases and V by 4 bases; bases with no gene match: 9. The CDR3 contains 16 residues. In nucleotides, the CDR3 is TGTGCCACCAGCACTACAGGGGACGTAGGTGGAAACACCATATATTTT. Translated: CATSTTGDVGGNTIYF.

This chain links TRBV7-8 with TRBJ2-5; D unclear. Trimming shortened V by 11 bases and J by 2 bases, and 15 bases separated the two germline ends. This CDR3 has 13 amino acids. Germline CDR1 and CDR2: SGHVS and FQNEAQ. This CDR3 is CASTWVLQETQYF. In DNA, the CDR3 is TGTGCCTCAACTTGGGTATTACAAGAGACCCAGTACTTC.

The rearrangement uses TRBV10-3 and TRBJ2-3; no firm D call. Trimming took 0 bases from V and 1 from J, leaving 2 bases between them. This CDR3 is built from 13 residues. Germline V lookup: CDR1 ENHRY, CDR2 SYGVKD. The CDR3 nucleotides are TGTGCCATCAGTGAGTCACGCACAGATACGCAGTATTTT. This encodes CAISESRTDTQYF.

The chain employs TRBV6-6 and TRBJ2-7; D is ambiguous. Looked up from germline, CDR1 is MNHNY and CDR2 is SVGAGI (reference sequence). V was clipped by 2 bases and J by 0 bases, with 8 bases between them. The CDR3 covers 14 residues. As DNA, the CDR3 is TGTGCCAGCAGTTACGTCGGCAGCTCCTACGAGCAGTACTTC. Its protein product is CASSYVGSSYEQYF.

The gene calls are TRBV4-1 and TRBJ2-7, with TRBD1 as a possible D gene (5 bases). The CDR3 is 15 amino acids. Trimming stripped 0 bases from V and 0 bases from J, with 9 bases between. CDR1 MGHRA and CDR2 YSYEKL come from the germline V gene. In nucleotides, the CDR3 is TGCGCCAGCAGCCAAGAACACAGGTCCTCCTACGAGCAGTACTTC. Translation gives CASSQEHRSSYEQYF.

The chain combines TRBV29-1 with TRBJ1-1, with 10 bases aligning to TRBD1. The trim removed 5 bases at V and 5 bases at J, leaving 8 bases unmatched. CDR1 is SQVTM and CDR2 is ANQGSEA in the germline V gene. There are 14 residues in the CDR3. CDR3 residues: CSVPNDRGLTEAFF. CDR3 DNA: TGCAGCGTTCCAAACGACAGGGGGCTAACTGAAGCTTTCTTT.